The 3 T cell receptor beta chains reported below all come from one sample, sequenced in a study of T cells in Graves' hyperthyroidism and ophthalmopathy. Researchers took RNA transcripts and amplified the TCR beta CDR3 regions from them. The TCR CDR3 was amplified in a first-round RT-PCR using the HTBI primer set. TCRdb analysed the multiplex PCR reads with MiXCR anew, one entry per CDR3 protein. The table has over 700,000 distinct CDR3 sequences, over 35% seen once. The sequenced sample consisted of blood. The receptors were gathered from a man younger than 35 with Graves' hyperthyroidism.

V and J are TRBV29-1 and TRBJ2-5; 12 bases are shared with TRBD2. The germline gives CDR1 SQVTM, CDR2 ANQGSEA. CDR3 length: 16 amino acids. The junction had 11 bases not matched to a gene; V was cut back by 4 bases and J by 5 bases. CDR3 sequence (DNA): TGCAGCGTTGCGACTAGCGGGAGTTTTAGAGGGGAGACCCAGTACTTC. Translating gives CSVATSGSFRGETQYF.

The rearrangement links TRBV9 to TRBJ2-5, with 8 positions matching TRBD1. This CDR3 spans 15 amino acids. Germline V gene lookup returns CDR1 SGDLS and CDR2 YYNGEE. V lost 2 bases, J lost 2 bases, and 5 bases stayed unmatched. This CDR3 is CASSVEGQDQETQYF. CDR3 nucleotide sequence: TGTGCCAGCAGCGTCGAGGGACAGGATCAAGAGACCCAGTACTTC.

The rearrangement joins TRBV2 to TRBJ2-1; no definite D call. V was pared by 6 bases and J by 0 bases, with 3 bases between. Germline lookup yields CDR1 SNHLY and CDR2 FYNNEI. The CDR3 is made up of 12 amino acids. In nucleotides, the CDR3 is TGTGCCAGCAGCCCCTCCTACAATGAGCAGTTCTTC. This translates into CASSPSYNEQFF.